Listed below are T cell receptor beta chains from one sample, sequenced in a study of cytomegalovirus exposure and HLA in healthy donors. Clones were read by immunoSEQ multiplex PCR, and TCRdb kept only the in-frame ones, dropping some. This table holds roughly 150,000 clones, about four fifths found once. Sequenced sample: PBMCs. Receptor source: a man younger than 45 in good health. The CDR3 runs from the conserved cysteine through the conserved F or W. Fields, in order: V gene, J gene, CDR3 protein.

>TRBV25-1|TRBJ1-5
CASSDGRQPQHF
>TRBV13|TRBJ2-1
CASSSRKSPSYNEQFF
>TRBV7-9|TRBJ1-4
CSSSGTQGSLNEKLFF
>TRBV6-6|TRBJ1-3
CASTHGGSSGNTIYF
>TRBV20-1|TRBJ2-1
CSASNEQFF
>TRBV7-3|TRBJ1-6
CASSLISESPLHF
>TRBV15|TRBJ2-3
CATSSGTSGRASTDTQYF
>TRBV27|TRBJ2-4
CASSLSKRLKNIQYF
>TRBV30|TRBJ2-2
CAWSETSSAGELFF
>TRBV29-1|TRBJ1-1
CSAPGQLNTEAFF
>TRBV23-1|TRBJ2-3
CASSRAPQAPRLIPYF
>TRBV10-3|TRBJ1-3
CAISALQGRSGNTIYF
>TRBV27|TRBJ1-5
CASSPRDRFNQPQHF
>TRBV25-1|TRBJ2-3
CASSENPPGLADTDTQYF
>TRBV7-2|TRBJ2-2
CASSPFANLRETGELFF
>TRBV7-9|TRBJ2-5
CASSPAGGIETQYF
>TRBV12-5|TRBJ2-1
CASGLVRGYNEQFF